This T cell receptor beta chain was identified in a study of blood T cell dynamics during melanoma immunotherapy. J was trimmed by 0 bases and V by 3 bases; bases with no gene match: 3. CDR3 length: 16 amino acids. The germline CDR1 and CDR2 sequences are SGHRS and YFSETQ. Time point indicated: week 3, after first cycle of checkpoint inhibitor. Samples come from before therapy and from week 3 after the first blockade cycle. Only in-frame clones appear in the TCRdb table, and some are missing; sequencing was by immunoSEQ multiplex PCR. The sample has about 11,000 clones; about 87% are singletons. The TCR sequence derives from a human donor with melanoma. The V and J genes are TRBV5-1 and TRBJ2-3; 11 bases are shared with TRBD2. Sample: blood, taken from a patient treated with checkpoint blockade. The CDR3 protein is CASSSGLAASTDTQYF. DNA for the CDR3: TGCGCCAGCAGCTCGGGACTAGCGGCGAGCACAGATACGCAGTATTTT. Supplemented by reference TRBV5-1 and TRBJ2-3, the full variable domain reads KAGVTQTPRYLIKTRGQQVTLSCSPISGHRSVSWYQQTPGQGLQFLFEYFSETQRNKGNFPGRFSGRQFSNSRSEMNVSTLELGDSALYLCASSSGLAASTDTQYFGPGTRLTVL.